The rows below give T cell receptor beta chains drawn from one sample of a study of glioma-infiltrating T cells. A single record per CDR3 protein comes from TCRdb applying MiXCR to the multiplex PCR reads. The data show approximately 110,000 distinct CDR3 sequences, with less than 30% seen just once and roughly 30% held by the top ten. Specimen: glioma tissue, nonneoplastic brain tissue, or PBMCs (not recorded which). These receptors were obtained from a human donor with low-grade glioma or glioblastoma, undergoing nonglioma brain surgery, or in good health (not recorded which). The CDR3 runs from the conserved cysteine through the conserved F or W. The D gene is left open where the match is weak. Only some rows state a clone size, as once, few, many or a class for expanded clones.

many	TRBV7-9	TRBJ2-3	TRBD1	TGTGCCAGCAGCGCCCGGGACAGGCGCATCGATACGCAGTATTTT	CASSARDRRIDTQYF
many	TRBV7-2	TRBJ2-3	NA	TGTGCCAGCAGCGCCCAAGGCTTTCCTGGAACGCAGTATTTT	CASSAQGFPGTQYF
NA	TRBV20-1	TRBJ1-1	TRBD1	TGCAGTGCTAGAACAGGGGGAACCACTGAAGCTTTCTTT	CSARTGGTTEAFF
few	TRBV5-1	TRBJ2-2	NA	TGCGCCAGCAGCTTTCGGTCTCCAGGGCCCGCGAACACCGGGGAGCTGTTTTTT	CASSFRSPGPANTGELFF
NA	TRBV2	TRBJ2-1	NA	TGTGCCAGCTCGACTAGTGGGAGAGGTAATGAGCAGCTCTTC	CASSTSGRGNEQLF
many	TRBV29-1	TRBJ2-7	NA	TGCAGCGCCTCTGCCAGTTACGAGCAGTACTTC	CSASASYEQYF
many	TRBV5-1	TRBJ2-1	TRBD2	TGCGCCAGCAGCTTGGTGGGACTAGCGTCCTACAATGAGCAGTTCTTC	CASSLVGLASYNEQFF
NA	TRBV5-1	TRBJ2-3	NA	TGCGCCAGCAGCTTGGGAGGGGCCGGTGCAGATACGCAGTATTTT	CASSLGGAGADTQYF
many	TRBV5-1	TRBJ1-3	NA	TGCGCCAGCAGCGGACCGACCTCTGGAAACACCATATATTTT	CASSGPTSGNTIYF
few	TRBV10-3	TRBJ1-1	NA	TGTGCCATCCGACAGTTGATGACTGAAGCTTTCTTT	CAIRQLMTEAFF
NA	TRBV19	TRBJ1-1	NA	TGTGCCAGTAGTATGGGGGGCCGGGTGAACACTGAAGCTTTCTTT	CASSMGGRVNTEAFF
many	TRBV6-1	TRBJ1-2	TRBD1	TGTGCCAGCAGACCTCCGGGACAGGTCTATGGCTACACCTTC	CASRPPGQVYGYTF
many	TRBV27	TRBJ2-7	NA	TGTGCCAGCAGTTTATCCAATCCACCATTCTCCTACGAGCAGTACTTC	CASSLSNPPFSYEQYF
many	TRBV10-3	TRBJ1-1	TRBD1	TGTGCCGCGGAGACAGGGGTGGGAACTGAAGCTTTCTTT	CAAETGVGTEAFF
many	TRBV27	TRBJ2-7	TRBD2	TGTGCCAGCAGCTTGGGGACTAGCCCAACCTACGAGCAGTACTTC	CASSLGTSPTYEQYF
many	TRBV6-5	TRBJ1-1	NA	TGTGCCAGCAGTTACTCGGATTATGCCTCAGCTTTCTTT	CASSYSDYASAFF
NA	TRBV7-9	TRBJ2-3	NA	TGTGCCAGCAGAACGTCAGGGGAGAATACGCAGTATTTT	CASRTSGENTQYF
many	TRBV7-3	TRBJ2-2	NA	TGTGCCAGCAGCTTAAGGAACACCGGGGAGCTGTTTTTT	CASSLRNTGELFF
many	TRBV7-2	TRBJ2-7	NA	TGTGCCAGCAGCTCAAAAATCTACGAGCAGTACTTC	CASSSKIYEQYF
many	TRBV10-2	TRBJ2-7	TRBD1	TGCGCCAGCAGTGATGGACAGGGTCCCTACGAGCAGTACTTC	CASSDGQGPYEQYF
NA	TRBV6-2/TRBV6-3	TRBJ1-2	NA	TGTGCCAGCAGTCCAGGGACAAAGTCCAACTATGGCTACACCTTC	CASSPGTKSNYGYTF
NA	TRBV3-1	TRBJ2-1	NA	TGTGCCAGCAGCCAAGGCCGGGACACTTACAATGAGCAGTTCTTC	CASSQGRDTYNEQFF
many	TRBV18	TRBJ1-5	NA	TGTGCCAGCTCACCAGATTATAGCAATCAGCCCCAGCATTTT	CASSPDYSNQPQHF
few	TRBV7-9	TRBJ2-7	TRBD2	TGTGCCAGCAGACCAGGCGGAGGGAGGGCCAGCTGCGAGCAGTACTTC	CASRPGGGRASCEQYF
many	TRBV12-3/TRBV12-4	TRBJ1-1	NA	TGTGCCAGCAGTGACCAACAGAACACTGAAGCTTTCTTT	CASSDQQNTEAFF
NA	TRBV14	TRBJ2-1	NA	TGTGCCAGCAGCCAACTAGGAACTTACAATGAGCAGTTCTTC	CASSQLGTYNEQFF
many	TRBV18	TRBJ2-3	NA	TGTGCCAGCTCACCAATGACAGATACGCAGTATTTT	CASSPMTDTQYF
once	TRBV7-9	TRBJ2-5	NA	TGTGCCACCCCCGGGGAATGGGGGGAGGCCCAGTACTTC	CATPGEWGEAQYF
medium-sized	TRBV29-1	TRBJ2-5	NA	TGCAGCGTTGACGGAAACCAAGAGACCCAGTACTTC	CSVDGNQETQYF
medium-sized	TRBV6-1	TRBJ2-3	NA	TGTGCCAGCAGAACACTCACAGATACGCAGTATTTT	CASRTLTDTQYF
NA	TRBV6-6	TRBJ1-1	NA	TGTGCCAGCAGTTACTCTAGAAAGGCGGGGAACACTGAAGCTTTCTTT	CASSYSRKAGNTEAFF
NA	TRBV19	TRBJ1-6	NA	TGTGCCAGTAGTGCCCTCCCGGATTCACCCCTCCACTTT	CASSALPDSPLHF
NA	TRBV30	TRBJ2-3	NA	TGTGCCTGGAACCGGGGAACAGATACGCAGTATTTT	CAWNRGTDTQYF
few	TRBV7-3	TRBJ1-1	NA	TGTGCCAGCAGCTTACACAGGGCAAACACTGAAGCTTTCTTT	CASSLHRANTEAFF
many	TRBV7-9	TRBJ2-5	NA	TGTGCCAGCAGCTTTTTCAACCGGACTGCTCCCCCTCAAGAGACCCAGTACTTC	CASSFFNRTAPPQETQYF
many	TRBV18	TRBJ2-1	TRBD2	TGTGCCAGCTCACCCCGGACTAGCGGGGACAATGAGCAGTTCTTC	CASSPRTSGDNEQFF
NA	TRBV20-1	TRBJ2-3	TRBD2	TGCAGTGCACAGACGGCGGGAGTATATACGCAGTATTTT	CSAQTAGVYTQYF
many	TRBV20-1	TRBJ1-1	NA	TGCAGTGCTAGAGGGGGAGGGGGAACGACTGAAGCTTTCTTT	CSARGGGGTTEAFF
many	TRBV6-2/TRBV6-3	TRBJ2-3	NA	TGTGCCAGCAGTTGGGTCGGGATCCGCACAGATACGCAGTATTTT	CASSWVGIRTDTQYF
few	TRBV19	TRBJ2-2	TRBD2	TGTGCCAGTACCCGGACTAGCGGGAGTAGCACCGGGGAGCTGTTTTTT	CASTRTSGSSTGELFF
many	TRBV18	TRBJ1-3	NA	TGTGCCAGCCCACTCGACGGAATCTCTGGAAACACCATATATTTT	CASPLDGISGNTIYF
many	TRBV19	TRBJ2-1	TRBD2	TGTGCCAGTAGTATCGGACTAGCGGGAGGCGGTGAGCAGTTCTTC	CASSIGLAGGGEQFF
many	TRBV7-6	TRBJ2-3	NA	TGTGCCAGCAGCTCCCGGGGAAGCACAGATACGCAGTATTTT	CASSSRGSTDTQYF
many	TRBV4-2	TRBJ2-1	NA	TGTGCCAGCAGCCAAGATTATACAAGCGGCTGGGATGAGCAGTTCTTC	CASSQDYTSGWDEQFF
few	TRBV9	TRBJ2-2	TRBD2	TGTGCCAGCAGCGCCGGGGGGGCCAACACCGGGGAGCTGTTTTTT	CASSAGGANTGELFF
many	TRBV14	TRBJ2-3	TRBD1	TGTGCCAGCAGCCCCGGGACAGGGCTTACCCATACGCAGTATTTT	CASSPGTGLTHTQYF
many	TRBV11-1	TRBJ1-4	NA	TGTGCCAGCAGCTTGGAACGGGGGATAGCTGAAAAACTGTTTTTT	CASSLERGIAEKLFF
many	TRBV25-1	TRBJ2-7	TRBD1	TGTGCCAGAAGAAACCCGGACAGGGCCAACGAGCAGTACTTC	CARRNPDRANEQYF
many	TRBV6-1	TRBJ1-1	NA	TGTGCCAGCACGGAGGACGTGGGGGGGAGCACTGAAGCTTTCTTT	CASTEDVGGSTEAFF
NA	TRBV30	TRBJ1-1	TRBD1	TGTGCCTGGAGCCCAGGGGGGAACACTGAAGCTTTCTTT	CAWSPGGNTEAFF
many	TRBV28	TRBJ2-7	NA	TGTGCCAGCGAATGGTCCTACGAGCAGTACTTC	CASEWSYEQYF